Listed below are T cell receptor beta chains from one sample, sequenced in a study of CD8+ T cells in alopecia areata. Only in-frame clones appear in the TCRdb table, and some are missing; sequencing was by immunoSEQ multiplex PCR. This sample has 140,000 to 150,000 clones, with roughly 53% found just once. The sample here was CD4+ T cells sorted from blood, taken at week 0. These receptors were taken from a human donor with alopecia areata. Each CDR3 is given with its conserved first and last residue. The D gene is left open where the match is weak. Rows give clone size only sometimes, using once, few, many, or a class for an expanded clone.

TGCAGCGTTAAACAGGAGAACTCACCCCTCCACTTT | CSVKQENSPLHF | TRBJ1-6 | TRBV29-1 | 12 | - | -
TGCGCCAGCAGCCAAGATCGGGGTGCTGGGGAGACCCAGTACTTC | CASSQDRGAGETQYF | TRBJ2-5 | TRBV4-3 | 15 | - | -
TGTGCCAGCAGCGAAGAGTCCTATGGCTACACCTTC | CASSEESYGYTF | TRBJ1-2 | TRBV11-2 | 12 | - | -
TGTGCCACCAGCAGAGATCGTTTCTATGGCTACACCTTC | CATSRDRFYGYTF | TRBJ1-2 | TRBV15 | 13 | - | -
TGCGCCAGCAGCCCCCAACTACAGAGCTCTGGAAACACCATATATTTT | CASSPQLQSSGNTIYF | TRBJ1-3 | TRBV5-1 | 16 | - | -
TGTGCCAGCAGCTCCGGAGAGAACACTGAAGCTTTCTTT | CASSSGENTEAFF | TRBJ1-1 | TRBV11-2 | 13 | - | -
TGTGCCAGCAGGGATGACAGCCGCTTTTCCTACGAGCAGTACTTC | CASRDDSRFSYEQYF | TRBJ2-7 | TRBV2 | 15 | - | -
TGCAGCGTCGGGCCAGCTTTGGCTAACTATGGCTACACCTTC | CSVGPALANYGYTF | TRBJ1-2 | TRBV29-1 | 14 | few | -
TGTGCCAGCAGTGAAAGCCTGGCAGGGGACGGCTACACCTTC | CASSESLAGDGYTF | TRBJ1-2 | TRBV2 | 14 | - | -
TGTGCCAGTAACCCACAGGGAGGCGACGAGCAGTACTTC | CASNPQGGDEQYF | TRBJ2-7 | TRBV2 | 13 | - | -
TGCAGCGCCGGGACAGGGAGGTCTGGCTACACCTTC | CSAGTGRSGYTF | TRBJ1-2 | TRBV29-1 | 12 | - | TRBD1
TGCAGCGTTCTCGGGCCTGGAGGATCCTATGGCTACACCTTC | CSVLGPGGSYGYTF | TRBJ1-2 | TRBV29-1 | 14 | - | -
TGTGCCAGCAGCTACGACAGGGTCCGGGCAGAGACCCAGTACTTC | CASSYDRVRAETQYF | TRBJ2-5 | TRBV7-9 | 15 | - | TRBD1
TGTGCCAGCAGATCTGGGACAGGGACCGGTGAGCAGTTCTTC | CASRSGTGTGEQFF | TRBJ2-1 | TRBV6-5 | 14 | - | TRBD1
TGTGCCAGCTCACCAGATTCGACTCGCGGAGAGACCCAGTACTTC | CASSPDSTRGETQYF | TRBJ2-5 | TRBV18 | 15 | - | -
TGTGCCAGCAGCCTGGAATACGAGCAGTTCTTC | CASSLEYEQFF | TRBJ2-1 | TRBV7-8 | 11 | - | -
TGTGCCAGCAGCCTTCCTCCCAGGGGAAGGACCCAGCATTTT | CASSLPPRGRTQHF | TRBJ1-5 | TRBV7-8 | 14 | few | -
TGTGCCAGCAGTTACTGGTTGGGACAGGGGGAGACCCAGTACTTC | CASSYWLGQGETQYF | TRBJ2-5 | TRBV6-6 | 15 | - | TRBD1
TGTGCCAGCAGACGAGATCCCACAGCCTTAAGCACAGATACGCAGTATTTT | CASRRDPTALSTDTQYF | TRBJ2-3 | TRBV7-2 | 17 | few | -
TGTGCCAGCAGCCCGAGGACCAACACCGGGGAGCTGTTTTTT | CASSPRTNTGELFF | TRBJ2-2 | TRBV7-2 | 14 | - | -
TGCGCCAGCAGCCAACCGGGACAGGGGTCCTACACCTTC | CASSQPGQGSYTF | TRBJ1-2 | TRBV5-1 | 13 | - | TRBD1
TGTACCAGCAGCTCGGAGGGCAGCTCAAGGTATAATTCACCCCTCCACTTT | CTSSSEGSSRYNSPLHF | TRBJ1-6 | TRBV13 | 17 | - | -
TGTGCCAGCAGCCAAGCGGGCAGGGGCTCCTACGAGCAGTACTTC | CASSQAGRGSYEQYF | TRBJ2-7 | TRBV4-2 | 15 | once | -
TGCAGCTACAAAAGCCCCGGCGATACGCAGTATTTT | CSYKSPGDTQYF | TRBJ2-3 | TRBV29-1 | 12 | - | -
TGTGCCGGAGCCCGGGGGGGCTACGAGCAGTACTTC | CAGARGGYEQYF | TRBJ2-7 | TRBV30 | 12 | - | TRBD2
TGCGCCAGCAGCCAATTTCCATCTGGGGCCAACGTCCTGACTTTC | CASSQFPSGANVLTF | TRBJ2-6 | TRBV4-1 | 15 | - | -
TGTGCCAGCAGCCGGGAAGAGACCCAGTACTTC | CASSREETQYF | TRBJ2-5 | TRBV2 | 11 | once | -
TGTGCCAGCTCACCAGGGCCATCGAGCAACGAGCAGTACTTC | CASSPGPSSNEQYF | TRBJ2-7 | TRBV18 | 14 | few | -
TGTGCCTGGAGTGTAGGCGGGGGCAATCAGCCCCAGCATTTT | CAWSVGGGNQPQHF | TRBJ1-5 | TRBV30 | 14 | - | -
TGCAGCGGTGGGCGAGGGGAACAAGAGACCCAGTACTTC | CSGGRGEQETQYF | TRBJ2-5 | TRBV29-1 | 13 | - | -
TGCGCCAGCAGCTTGGCGCAGGGAGAGCAGTTCTTC | CASSLAQGEQFF | TRBJ2-1 | TRBV5-1 | 12 | - | -
TGTGCCAGCAATTCCCAAGGGGACAGGGTGGGACAGCCCCAGCATTTT | CASNSQGDRVGQPQHF | TRBJ1-5 | TRBV27 | 16 | - | TRBD1
TGTGCCACCAGCTTCACTGGGGCCAACGTCCTGACTTTC | CATSFTGANVLTF | TRBJ2-6 | TRBV15 | 13 | - | -
TGTGCCAGCAGCTTCTGGGGGGAAGGCGGAGCTTTCTTT | CASSFWGEGGAFF | TRBJ1-1 | TRBV7-9 | 13 | few | -
TGTGCCTGGAGTGTGGGACAGAACAATCAGCCCCAGCATTTT | CAWSVGQNNQPQHF | TRBJ1-5 | TRBV30 | 14 | - | TRBD1
TGTGCCAGCAGCATAAGATTTGGCAATCAGCCCCAGCATTTT | CASSIRFGNQPQHF | TRBJ1-5 | TRBV4-2 | 14 | - | -
TGTGCCAGCAGTGAAGCTAAGGGTAGCGGGGGGGCCGTGCAAGAGACCCAGTACTTC | CASSEAKGSGGAVQETQYF | TRBJ2-5 | TRBV6-1 | 19 | - | TRBD2
TGCGCCAGCCAGCCCACGGGGATGTCAGAGACCCAGTACTTC | CASQPTGMSETQYF | TRBJ2-5 | TRBV5-1 | 14 | - | -
TGTGCCAGCAGCCCAACGGGGGGATCCTACAATGAGCAGTTCTTC | CASSPTGGSYNEQFF | TRBJ2-1 | TRBV7-2 | 15 | - | TRBD2
TGTGCCAGTGGTACGGACTATGGCTACACCTTC | CASGTDYGYTF | TRBJ1-2 | TRBV7-2 | 11 | - | -
TGTGCCAGCAGCTTGGGGGCTCGCTGGTACTTC | CASSLGARWYF | TRBJ2-7 | TRBV5-6 | 11 | - | -